What follows is one TCR beta chain and its context. This clonotype came up a few times. Its antigen is unknown. Per-base quality was not reported, and no clone a single base away is much larger than it. Reading the germline V gene gives CDR1 SGHTA and CDR2 FQGNSA. Including cysteine and phenylalanine, the CDR3 has 15 amino acids. Only CDR3 DNA is held: 45 bases, read in frame from base 1. V is shortened by 1 base, J by 5 bases, and the region joining them spans 13 bases. These data originate in a study of CD8 T cells in ankylosing spondylitis (dated by TCRdb to the late 2010s). For the study in its entirety: The study profiled T cell receptor beta repertoires in healthy donors and ankylosing spondylitis patients to find disease-linked TCR variants. The full study cohort comprised some 27 ankylosing spondylitis patients and 85 to 120 healthy donors. Peripheral blood samples were taken, and synovial fluid was additionally collected from ankylosing spondylitis patients. Summary of the overall study and its limitations: A CD8+ phenotype was shown by the disease-linked clones, which were found at relatively low frequencies in peripheral blood. Some motif variants were previously reported in synovial fluid and blood of reactive arthritis patients, suggesting common disease-initiation mechanisms. According to the report, matched synovial fluid samples from ankylosing spondylitis patients were significantly enriched for the disease-linked clones. Blood from ankylosing spondylitis patients appeared to be characterized by a TCR beta motif made up of several highly homologous amino acid variants.

The sequencing machine was an Illumina HiSeq 2500. Quantitative 5'-RACE with molecular barcodes was the method used to prepare the TCR beta libraries. The paper's processing steps were these. A new computational method, built on a probabilistic model of VDJ rearrangement, was used to identify disease-linked TCR variants. The public reads were run again by TCRdb, first through fastp at Q25 and then through MiXCR, and only productive beta chains were kept. Records with the same CDR3 protein are collapsed into one entry carrying the most frequent genes and DNA. In this record, the V and J calls reflect TCRdb's handling and not the investigators' own analysis. The sample table holds roughly 670,000 distinct CDR3 sequences, of which over 15% were seen once. The ten largest clones take up under 20% of the sample.

The chain is encoded by TRBV7-2 joined to TRBJ2-3; the D gene assignment is ambiguous. This receptor was taken from a male donor with ankylosing spondylitis. The sample was blood, either unsorted or a sorted T cell fraction (not recorded which). The sequence in DNA is TGTGCCAGCAGCTTAGATCTTATATCAGGAGATACGCAGTATTTT. Its amino acids are CASSLDLISGDTQYF.